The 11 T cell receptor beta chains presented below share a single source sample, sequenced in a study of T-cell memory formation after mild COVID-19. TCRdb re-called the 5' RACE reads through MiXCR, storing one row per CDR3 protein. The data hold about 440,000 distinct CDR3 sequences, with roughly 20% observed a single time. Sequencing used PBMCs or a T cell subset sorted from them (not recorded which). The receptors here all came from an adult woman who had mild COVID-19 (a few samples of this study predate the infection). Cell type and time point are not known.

In DNA, the CDR3 is TGTGCCAGCAGCTTAACCCGGTTGGAGCTAGGGTACAATGAGCAGTTCTTC. As protein: CASSLTRLELGYNEQFF. This rearrangement joins TRBV7-3 to TRBJ2-1; D is unclear. The germline V gene encodes CDR1 SGHTA and CDR2 FQGTGA. Deletions cut 0 bases from V and 4 bases from J, with 16 bases between. This CDR3 is 17 amino acids long.

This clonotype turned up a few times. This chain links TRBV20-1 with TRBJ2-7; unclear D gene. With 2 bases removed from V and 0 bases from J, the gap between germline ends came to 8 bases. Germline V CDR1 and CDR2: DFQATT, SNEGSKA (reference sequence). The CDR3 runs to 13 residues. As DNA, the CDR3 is TGCAGTGCTAGAACAAGGAGCTCCTACGAGCAGTACTTC. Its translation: CSARTRSSYEQYF.

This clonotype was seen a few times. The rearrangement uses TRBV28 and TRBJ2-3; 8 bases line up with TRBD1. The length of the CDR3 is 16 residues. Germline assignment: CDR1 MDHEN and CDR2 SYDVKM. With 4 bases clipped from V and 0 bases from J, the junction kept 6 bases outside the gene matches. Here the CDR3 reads CASSSTGAGSTDTQYF. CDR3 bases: TGTGCCAGCAGTTCGACAGGGGCAGGTAGCACAGATACGCAGTATTTT.

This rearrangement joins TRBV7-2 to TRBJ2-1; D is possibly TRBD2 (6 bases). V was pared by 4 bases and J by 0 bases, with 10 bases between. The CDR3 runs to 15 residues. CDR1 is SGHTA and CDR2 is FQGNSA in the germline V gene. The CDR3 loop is CASSSSGFSYNEQFF. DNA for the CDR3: TGTGCCAGCAGCTCCAGCGGGTTCTCCTACAATGAGCAGTTCTTC.

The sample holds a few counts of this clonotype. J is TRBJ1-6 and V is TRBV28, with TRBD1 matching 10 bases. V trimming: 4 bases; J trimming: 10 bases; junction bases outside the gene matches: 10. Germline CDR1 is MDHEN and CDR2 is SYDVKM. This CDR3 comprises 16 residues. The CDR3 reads CASSSPGQGGRSPLHF. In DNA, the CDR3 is TGTGCCAGCAGTTCTCCCGGACAGGGGGGCCGATCACCCCTCCACTTT.

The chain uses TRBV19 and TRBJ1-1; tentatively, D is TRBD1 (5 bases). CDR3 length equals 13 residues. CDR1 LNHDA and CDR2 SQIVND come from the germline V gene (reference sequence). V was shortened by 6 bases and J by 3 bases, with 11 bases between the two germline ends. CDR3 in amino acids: CASRQAGDTEAFF. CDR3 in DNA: TGTGCCAGTAGACAGGCCGGTGACACTGAAGCTTTCTTT. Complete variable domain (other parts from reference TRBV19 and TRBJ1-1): DGGITQSPKYLFRKEGQNVTLSCEQNLNHDAMYWYRQDPGQGLRLIYYSQIVNDFQKGDIAEGYSVSREKKESFPLTVTSAQKNPTAFYLCASRQAGDTEAFFGQGTRLTVV.

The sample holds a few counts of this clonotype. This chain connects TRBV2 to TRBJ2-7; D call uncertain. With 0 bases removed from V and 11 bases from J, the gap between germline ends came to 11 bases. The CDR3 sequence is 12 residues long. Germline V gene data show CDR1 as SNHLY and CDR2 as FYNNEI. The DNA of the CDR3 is TGTGCCAGCAGTGAAGCGAATAACGTTGAGTACTTC. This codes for CASSEANNVEYF.

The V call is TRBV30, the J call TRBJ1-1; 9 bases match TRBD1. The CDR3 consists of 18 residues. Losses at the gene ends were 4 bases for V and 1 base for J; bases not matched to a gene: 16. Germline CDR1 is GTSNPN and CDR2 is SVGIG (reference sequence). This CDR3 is CAWKSRAGTGWKNTEAFF. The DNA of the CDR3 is TGTGCCTGGAAGTCCCGCGCCGGGACAGGGTGGAAGAACACTGAAGCTTTCTTT.

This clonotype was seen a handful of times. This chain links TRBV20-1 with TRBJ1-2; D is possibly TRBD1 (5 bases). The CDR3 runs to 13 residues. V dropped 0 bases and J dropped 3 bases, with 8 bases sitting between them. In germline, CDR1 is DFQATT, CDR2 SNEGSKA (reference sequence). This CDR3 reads CSARDQGDYGYTF. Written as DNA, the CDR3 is TGCAGTGCTAGAGATCAAGGGGACTATGGCTACACCTTC.

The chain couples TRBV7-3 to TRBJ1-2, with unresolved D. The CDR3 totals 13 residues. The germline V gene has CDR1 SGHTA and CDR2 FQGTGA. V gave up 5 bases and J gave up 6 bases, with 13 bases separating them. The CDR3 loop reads CASSQGPWDGYTF. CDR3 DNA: TGTGCCAGCAGCCAAGGCCCCTGGGATGGCTACACCTTC.

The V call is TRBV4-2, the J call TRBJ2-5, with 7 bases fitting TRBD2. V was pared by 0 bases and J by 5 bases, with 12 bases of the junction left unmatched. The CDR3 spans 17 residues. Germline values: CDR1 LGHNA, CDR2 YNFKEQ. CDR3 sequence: CASSQDGIAGRVETQYF. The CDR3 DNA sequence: TGTGCCAGCAGCCAAGATGGAATAGCGGGCAGGGTGGAGACCCAGTACTTC.